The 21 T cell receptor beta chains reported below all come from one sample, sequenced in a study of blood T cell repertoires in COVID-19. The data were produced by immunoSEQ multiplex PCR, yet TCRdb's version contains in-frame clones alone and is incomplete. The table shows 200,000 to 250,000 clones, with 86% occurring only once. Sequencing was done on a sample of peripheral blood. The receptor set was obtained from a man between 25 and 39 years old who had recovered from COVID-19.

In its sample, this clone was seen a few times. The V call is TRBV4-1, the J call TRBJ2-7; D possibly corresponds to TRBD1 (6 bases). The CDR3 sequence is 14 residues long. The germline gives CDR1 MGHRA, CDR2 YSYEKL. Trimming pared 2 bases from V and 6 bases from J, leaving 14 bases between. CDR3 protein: CASSQRQGRGEQYF. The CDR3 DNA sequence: TGCGCCAGCAGCCAACGCCAGGGGAGAGGCGAGCAGTACTTC.

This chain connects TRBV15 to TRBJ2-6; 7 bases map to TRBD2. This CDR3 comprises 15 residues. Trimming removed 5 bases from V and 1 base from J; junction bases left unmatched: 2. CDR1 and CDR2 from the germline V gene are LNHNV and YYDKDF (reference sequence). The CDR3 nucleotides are TGTGCCACCAGCGAGGGACTATCTGGGGCCAACGTCCTGACTTTC. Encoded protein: CATSEGLSGANVLTF.

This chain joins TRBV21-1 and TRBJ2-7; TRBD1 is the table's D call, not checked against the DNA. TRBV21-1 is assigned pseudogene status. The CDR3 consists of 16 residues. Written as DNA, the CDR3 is TGTGCCAGCAGCAAAGGTCCGGCCGGGACAGGGGGCGAGCAGTACTTC. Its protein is CASSKGPAGTGGEQYF.

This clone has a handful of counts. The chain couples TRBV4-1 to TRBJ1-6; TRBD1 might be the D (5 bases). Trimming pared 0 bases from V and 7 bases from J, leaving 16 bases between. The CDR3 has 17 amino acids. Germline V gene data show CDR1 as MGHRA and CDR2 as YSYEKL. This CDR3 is CASSQDGRGSDNSPLHF. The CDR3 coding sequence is TGCGCCAGCAGCCAAGATGGTAGGGGAAGTGACAATTCACCCCTCCACTTT.

In DNA form, the CDR3 reads TGTGCCAGCAGTTTCCGGGACAAATCCTTAGGCGAGACCCAGTACTTC. It specifies CASSFRDKSLGETQYF. The gene calls are TRBV6-5 and TRBJ2-5, with D possibly being TRBD1 (6 bases). Per the germline V gene, CDR1 is MNHEY and CDR2 is SVGAGI. The CDR3 covers 16 residues. The V and J ends lost 4 bases and 5 bases respectively, with 20 bases between them.

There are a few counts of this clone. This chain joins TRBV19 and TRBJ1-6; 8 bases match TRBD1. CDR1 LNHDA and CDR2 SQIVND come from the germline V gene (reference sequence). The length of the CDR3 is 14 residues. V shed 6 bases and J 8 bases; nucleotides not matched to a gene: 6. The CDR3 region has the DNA TGTGCCAGTAGCAGGGACAGGCTGGATTCACCCCTCCACTTT. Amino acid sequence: CASSRDRLDSPLHF.

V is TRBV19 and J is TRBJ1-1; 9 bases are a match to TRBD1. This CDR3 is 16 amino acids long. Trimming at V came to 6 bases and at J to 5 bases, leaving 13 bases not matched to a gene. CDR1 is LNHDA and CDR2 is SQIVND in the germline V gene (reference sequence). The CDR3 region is CASSYSWGQGGTEAFF. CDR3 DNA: TGTGCCAGTAGCTACAGTTGGGGACAGGGAGGTACTGAAGCTTTCTTT.

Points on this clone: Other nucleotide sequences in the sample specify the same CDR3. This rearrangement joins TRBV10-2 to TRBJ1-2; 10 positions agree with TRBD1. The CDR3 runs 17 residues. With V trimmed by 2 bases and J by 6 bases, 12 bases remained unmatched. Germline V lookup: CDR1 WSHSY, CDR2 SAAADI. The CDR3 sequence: CASSEPHLRQGANGYTF. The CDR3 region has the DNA TGCGCCAGCAGTGAGCCGCACCTTAGACAGGGGGCAAATGGCTACACCTTC.

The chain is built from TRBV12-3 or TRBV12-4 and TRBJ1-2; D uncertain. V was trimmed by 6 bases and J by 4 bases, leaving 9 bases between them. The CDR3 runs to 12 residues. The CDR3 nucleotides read TGTGCCAGCAGCACGGCGGTCTATGGCTACACCTTC. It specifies CASSTAVYGYTF.

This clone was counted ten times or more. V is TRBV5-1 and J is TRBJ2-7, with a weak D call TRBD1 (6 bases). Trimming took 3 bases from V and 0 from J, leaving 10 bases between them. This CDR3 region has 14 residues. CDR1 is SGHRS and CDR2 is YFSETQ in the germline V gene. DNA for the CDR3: TGCGCCAGCAGCTCCTGGACAGTCTCCTACGAGCAGTACTTC. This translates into CASSSWTVSYEQYF.

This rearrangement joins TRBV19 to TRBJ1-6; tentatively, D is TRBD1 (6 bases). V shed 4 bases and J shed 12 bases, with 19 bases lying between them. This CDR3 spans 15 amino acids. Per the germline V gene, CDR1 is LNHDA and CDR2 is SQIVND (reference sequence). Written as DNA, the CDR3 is TGTGCCAGTAGTACCCAACAACAGGGTGTGGAACCCCTCCACTTT. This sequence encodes CASSTQQQGVEPLHF.

Here the CDR3 DNA reads TGTGCCAGCAGCTTAGGGGCAGGGGGACGGATAAACACCGGGGAGCTGTTTTTT. This sequence encodes CASSLGAGGRINTGELFF. This chain joins TRBV7-9 and TRBJ2-2; 7 nucleotides align to TRBD1. CDR3 length equals 18 residues. Per germline, CDR1 SEHNR and CDR2 FQNEAQ (reference sequence). Unmatched junction bases numbered 10, after V lost 1 base and J lost 2 bases.

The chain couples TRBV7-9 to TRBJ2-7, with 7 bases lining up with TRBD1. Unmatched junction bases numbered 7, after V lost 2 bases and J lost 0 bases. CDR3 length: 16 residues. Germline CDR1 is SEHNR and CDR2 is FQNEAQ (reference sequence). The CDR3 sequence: CASSLYPSGGSYEQYF. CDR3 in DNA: TGTGCCAGCAGCTTATACCCCTCAGGGGGCTCCTACGAGCAGTACTTC.

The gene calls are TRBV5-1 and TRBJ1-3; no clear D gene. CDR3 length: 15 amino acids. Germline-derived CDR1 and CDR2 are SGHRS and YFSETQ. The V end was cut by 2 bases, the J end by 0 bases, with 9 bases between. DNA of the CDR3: TGCGCCAGCAGCTTCGGCGGCTTCTCTGGAAACACCATATATTTT. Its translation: CASSFGGFSGNTIYF.

The CDR3 loop reads CASSLVGQVNTEAFF. CDR3 bases: TGTGCCAGCAGCTTAGTTGGTCAGGTGAACACTGAAGCTTTCTTT. This chain links TRBV7-6 with TRBJ1-1, with no clear D. This CDR3 contains 15 residues. V dropped 1 base and J dropped 0 bases, with 9 bases sitting between them. The germline V gene encodes CDR1 SGHVS and CDR2 FNYEAQ.

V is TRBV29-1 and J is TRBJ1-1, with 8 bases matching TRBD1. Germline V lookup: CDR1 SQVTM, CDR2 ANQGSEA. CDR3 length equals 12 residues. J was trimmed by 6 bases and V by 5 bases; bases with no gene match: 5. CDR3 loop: CSVMDRVPEAFF. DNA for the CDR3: TGCAGCGTTATGGACAGGGTCCCTGAAGCTTTCTTT.

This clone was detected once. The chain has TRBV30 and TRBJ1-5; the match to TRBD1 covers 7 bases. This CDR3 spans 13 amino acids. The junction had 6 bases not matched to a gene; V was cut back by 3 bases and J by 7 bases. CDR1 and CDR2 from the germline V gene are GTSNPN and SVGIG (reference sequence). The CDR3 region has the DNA TGTGCCTGGAGCAGCCAGGGGGGCCAGCCCCAGCATTTT. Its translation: CAWSSQGGQPQHF.

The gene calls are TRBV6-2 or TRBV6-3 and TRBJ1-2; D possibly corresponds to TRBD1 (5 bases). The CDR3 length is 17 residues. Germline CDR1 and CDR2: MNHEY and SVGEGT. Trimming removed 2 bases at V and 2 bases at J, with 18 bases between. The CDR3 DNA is TGTGCCAGCAGTTACACCGATTTTCGACGACAGAACTATGGCTACACCTTC. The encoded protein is CASSYTDFRRQNYGYTF.

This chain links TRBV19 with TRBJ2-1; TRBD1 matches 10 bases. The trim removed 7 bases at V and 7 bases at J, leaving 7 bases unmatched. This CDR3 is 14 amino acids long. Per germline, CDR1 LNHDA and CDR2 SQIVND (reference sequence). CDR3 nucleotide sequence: TGTGCCAGTACCGACAGGGGGCTTCTTAATGAGCAGTTCTTC. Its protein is CASTDRGLLNEQFF.

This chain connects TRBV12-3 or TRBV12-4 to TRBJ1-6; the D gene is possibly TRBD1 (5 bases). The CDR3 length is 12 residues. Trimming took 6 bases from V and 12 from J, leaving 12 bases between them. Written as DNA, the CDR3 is TGTGCCAGCAGGACGGCCGGGGGACCCCTCCACTTT. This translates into CASRTAGGPLHF.

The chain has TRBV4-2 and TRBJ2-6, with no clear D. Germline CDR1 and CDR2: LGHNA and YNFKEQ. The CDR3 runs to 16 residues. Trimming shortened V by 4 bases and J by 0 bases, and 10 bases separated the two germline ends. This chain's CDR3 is CASSPEGVSGANVLTF. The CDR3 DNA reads TGTGCCAGCAGCCCAGAAGGAGTCTCTGGGGCCAACGTCCTGACTTTC.